These 20 T cell receptor beta chains originate from one sample sequenced in a study of cytomegalovirus exposure and HLA in healthy donors. PCR involved 60 Vbeta and 13 Jbeta primers. The assay was immunoSEQ multiplex PCR, and TCRdb's table has in-frame clones only and misses some. The sample carries 170,000 or so clones, approximately 80% recorded once. Input material: PBMCs. These receptors originate from a boy between 10 and 17 years old in good health and CMV-seronegative.

The table lists this clone with a few counts. The V gene is TRBV18, the J gene TRBJ2-3; D might be TRBD2 (5 bases). This CDR3 contains 15 residues. The germline CDR1 and CDR2 sequences are KGHSH and LQKENI. V shed 4 bases and J shed 0 bases, with 11 bases lying between them. The CDR3: CASSRGQVSTDTQYF. The CDR3, as DNA: TGTGCCAGCTCACGAGGGCAGGTTAGCACAGATACGCAGTATTTT. Full variable domain (rest looked up from reference TRBV18 and TRBJ2-3): NAGVMQNPRHLVRRRGQEARLRCSPMKGHSHVYWYRQLPEEGLKFMVYLQKENIIDESGMPKERFSAEFPKEGPSILRIQQVVRGDSAAYFCASSRGQVSTDTQYFGPGTRLTVL.

The J gene is TRBJ1-2, the V gene TRBV19, with 7 nucleotides matching TRBD1. The CDR3 runs to 15 residues. J gave up 8 bases and V 9 bases, and 18 bases lay outside the gene matches. Germline V gene data show CDR1 as LNHDA and CDR2 as SQIVND (reference sequence). The CDR3 DNA reads as TGTGCCAGCAACCGACAGGGTTTTGGGGCGGGCGGCTACACCTTC. Protein product: CASNRQGFGAGGYTF.

J is TRBJ2-3 and V is TRBV5-6; 9 bases align to TRBD2. Germline V gives CDR1 SGHDT, CDR2 YYEEEE. There are 16 residues in the CDR3. J was trimmed by 3 bases and V by 0 bases; bases with no gene match: 5. The CDR3 DNA is TGTGCCAGCAGCTTGGCTAGCGGGGATGGGACAGATACGCAGTATTTT. Protein product: CASSLASGDGTDTQYF. The whole variable domain, remainder taken from reference TRBV5-6 and TRBJ2-3, is DAGVTQSPTHLIKTRGQQVTLRCSPKSGHDTVSWYQQALGQGPQFIFQYYEEEERQRGNFPDRFSGHQFPNYSSELNVNALLLGDSALYLCASSLASGDGTDTQYFGPGTRLTVL.

The chain recombines TRBV19 with TRBJ2-7; tentative D call: TRBD1 (6 bases). The V and J ends lost 6 bases and 0 bases respectively, with 15 bases between them. Germline V CDR1 and CDR2: LNHDA, SQIVND (reference sequence). The CDR3 runs 15 residues. DNA for the CDR3: TGTGCCAGTAGCCCCGACAGGTTGAGCTCCTACGAGCAGTACTTC. Translated: CASSPDRLSSYEQYF.

V gene TRBV5-1 combines with J gene TRBJ2-4, with D possibly matching TRBD2 (7 bases). Germline loops: CDR1 SGHRS, CDR2 YFSETQ. Deletions cut 6 bases from V and 1 base from J, with 17 bases between. This CDR3 has 16 amino acids. CDR3 amino acids: CASTRGDTGAKNIQYF. DNA of the CDR3: TGCGCCAGCACCCGGGGGGACACCGGGGCCAAAAACATTCAGTACTTC.

J is TRBJ1-6 and V is TRBV9, with D perhaps matching TRBD1 (6 bases). This CDR3 contains 16 residues. V gave up 4 bases and J gave up 7 bases, with 18 bases separating them. Germline V lookup: CDR1 SGDLS, CDR2 YYNGEE. The CDR3 here is CASSPTGGARNSPLHF. The CDR3 DNA is TGTGCCAGCAGCCCCACTGGGGGGGCTCGAAATTCACCCCTCCACTTT. Full variable domain (rest looked up from reference TRBV9 and TRBJ1-6): DSGVTQTPKHLITATGQRVTLRCSPRSGDLSVYWYQQSLDQGLQFLIQYYNGEERAKGNILERFSAQQFPDLHSELNLSSLELGDSALYFCASSPTGGARNSPLHFGNGTRLTVT.

V gene TRBV7-9 combines with J gene TRBJ2-1, with unresolved D. The CDR3 runs 15 residues. The germline V and J ends were trimmed by 2 bases and 1 base, with 9 bases remaining between them. Germline V gene sequence: CDR1 SEHNR, CDR2 FQNEAQ (reference sequence). The CDR3 DNA follows: TGTGCCAGCAGCTTAAGCGCCCCTTCCTACAATGAGCAGTTCTTC. Residues: CASSLSAPSYNEQFF.

This clone has more than one count but fewer than ten. The chain combines TRBV5-6 with TRBJ2-7; D may be TRBD1 (6 bases). Germline CDR1 and CDR2: SGHDT and YYEEEE. This CDR3 spans 13 amino acids. Trimming stripped 6 bases from V and 0 bases from J, with 10 bases between. The DNA for the CDR3 is TGTGCCAGCATCGGACAGTCCTCCTACGAGCAGTACTTC. Amino acids: CASIGQSSYEQYF.

This clone was seen just once. The rearrangement links TRBV19 to TRBJ2-7, with TRBD2 matching over 10 bases. The CDR3 totals 18 residues. Trimming cost V 0 bases and J 5 bases; bases outside gene matches: 13. Germline V gene data show CDR1 as LNHDA and CDR2 as SQIVND (reference sequence). The CDR3 reads CASSIDAASGRAFHEQYF. For the CDR3, the DNA is TGTGCCAGTAGTATAGACGCGGCTAGCGGGAGAGCGTTCCACGAGCAGTACTTC.

V usage is TRBV27 and J usage is TRBJ1-1; 10 bases match TRBD1. With V trimmed by 7 bases and J by 5 bases, 4 bases remained unmatched. The CDR3 is 13 residues long. Germline CDR1 is MNHEY and CDR2 is SMNVEV (reference sequence). The CDR3 loop reads CASNGQGGTEAFF. In DNA, the CDR3 is TGTGCCAGCAATGGACAGGGGGGGACTGAAGCTTTCTTT.

V usage is TRBV6-4 and J usage is TRBJ1-2, with a weak D call TRBD1 (5 bases). V was cut by 5 bases and J by 2 bases, with 9 bases left in between. Germline loops: CDR1 MRHNA, CDR2 SNTAGT. The CDR3 contains 13 residues. The CDR3 reads CASSPDRNYGYTF. The CDR3 coding sequence is TGTGCCAGCAGTCCAGACAGAAACTATGGCTACACCTTC.

This chain joins TRBV9 and TRBJ1-1; a possible D gene is TRBD1 (5 bases). CDR3 size: 16 residues. The germline V gene encodes CDR1 SGDLS and CDR2 YYNGEE. Trimming cost V 4 bases and J 4 bases, with 20 bases left between them. The DNA for the CDR3 is TGTGCCAGCAGCCCCCAACCCGGGGGAGACAGCACTGAAGCTTTCTTT. This codes for CASSPQPGGDSTEAFF.

V usage is TRBV29-1 and J usage is TRBJ2-7, with 7 bases fitting TRBD2. The CDR3 loop spans 14 amino acids. CDR1 and CDR2 from the germline V gene are SQVTM and ANQGSEA. The junction had 15 bases not matched to a gene; V was cut back by 6 bases and J by 7 bases. For the CDR3, the DNA is TGCAGCGTCGCCAAAGGTGCAAGGGGAGGGGAGCAGTACTTC. Translating gives CSVAKGARGGEQYF.

This sequence joins TRBV6-5 and TRBJ1-2; D gene uncertain. V lost 2 bases and J lost 1, with 8 bases in between. This CDR3 is 14 amino acids long. Germline CDR1 and CDR2: MNHEY and SVGAGI. The CDR3 DNA reads TGTGCCAGCAGTTACGGGAGGGATAACTATGGCTACACCTTC. Translated, it gives CASSYGRDNYGYTF.

The chain combines TRBV9 with TRBJ2-7, with 9 bases matching TRBD2. V lost 2 bases, J lost 2 bases, and 8 bases stayed unmatched. In germline, CDR1 is SGDLS, CDR2 YYNGEE. This CDR3 contains 16 residues. The CDR3 sequence is CASSVAGGTGTYEQYF. DNA of the CDR3: TGTGCCAGCAGCGTGGCGGGGGGGACTGGCACCTACGAGCAGTACTTC.

The table lists this clone with a count of one. This rearrangement joins TRBV18 to TRBJ1-1; the D gene is possibly TRBD1 (5 bases). Between the trimmed V and J ends, which lost 3 bases and 6 bases, there was a span of 11 bases. This CDR3 region has 13 residues. CDR1 is KGHSH, CDR2 LQKENI, per germline. CDR3 sequence: CASSPIQVPEAFF. The CDR3 DNA reads as TGTGCCAGCTCACCCATACAGGTTCCTGAAGCTTTCTTT.

This clone showed up just once. The rearrangement joins TRBV4-1 to TRBJ2-5, with a tentative D call TRBD1 (5 bases). The tail of the sequence fits TRBJ2-7 better, so the J call may be wrong. From germline, CDR1 is MGHRA and CDR2 YSYEKL. CDR3 length: 14 amino acids. The CDR3 region is CASSRRAPSYEQYF. The CDR3, as DNA: TGCGCCAGCAGCCGCAGGGCCCCCTCCTACGAGCAGTACTTC.

This clone was detected once. CDR3 nucleotide sequence: TGTGCCAGCAGCTTACCCCTTGCAACTAATGAAAAACTGTTTTTT. Amino acid sequence: CASSLPLATNEKLFF. The chain uses TRBV7-9 and TRBJ1-4; D not resolved. The CDR3 runs to 15 residues. The germline V gene encodes CDR1 SEHNR and CDR2 FQNEAQ (reference sequence). Trimming left V 2 bases short and J 0 bases short, with 7 bases between.

This clone appeared a few times. The rearrangement uses TRBV11-1 and TRBJ1-1; the D is unclear. This CDR3 has 12 amino acids. Trimming cost V 3 bases and J 5 bases, with 7 bases left between them. The germline CDR1 and CDR2 sequences are SGHAT and FQDESV (reference sequence). CDR3 DNA: TGTGCCAGCAGCTTTCGGAGGACTGAAGCTTTCTTT. It is translated as CASSFRRTEAFF.

The gene calls are TRBV4-1 and TRBJ1-4; 9 bases match TRBD1. Trimming removed 4 bases from V and 8 bases from J; junction bases left unmatched: 5. Germline V CDR1 and CDR2: MGHRA, YSYEKL. This CDR3 has 14 residues. The CDR3 is CASSPRTGDEKLFF. The CDR3 DNA reads TGCGCCAGCAGCCCGCGGACAGGGGACGAAAAACTGTTTTTT.